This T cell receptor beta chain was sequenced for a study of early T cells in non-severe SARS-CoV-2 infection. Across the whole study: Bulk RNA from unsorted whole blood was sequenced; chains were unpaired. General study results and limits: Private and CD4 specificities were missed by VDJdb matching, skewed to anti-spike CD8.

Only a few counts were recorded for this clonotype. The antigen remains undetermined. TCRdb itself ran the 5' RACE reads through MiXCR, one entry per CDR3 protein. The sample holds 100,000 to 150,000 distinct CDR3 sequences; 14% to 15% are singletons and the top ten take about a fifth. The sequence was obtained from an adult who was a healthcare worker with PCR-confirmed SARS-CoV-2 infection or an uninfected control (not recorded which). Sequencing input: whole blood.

The CDR3: CAWSRANYGYTF. The CDR3 DNA is TGTGCCTGGTCCAGAGCTAACTATGGCTACACCTTC. This sequence joins TRBV30 and TRBJ1-2; D gene uncertain. Trimming took 5 bases from V and 0 from J, leaving 7 bases between them. Per germline, CDR1 GTSNPN and CDR2 SVGIG (reference sequence). The CDR3 extends over 12 amino acids.